The text below deals with one T cell receptor beta chain. This sample is part of a study of technical replicates of blood from a handful of donors. Profiling relied on immunoSEQ multiplex PCR, and the TCRdb table lists in-frame clones only, not all of them. The sample lists about 100,000 clones, approximately 95% seen once, with 0.2% to 0.25% in the top ten. Specimen: T cells isolated from PBMCs. The sequence came from a human donor in good health.

In DNA, the CDR3 is TGCGCCAGCAGCTTGGGAACTGACTACGAGCAGTACTTC. Translating it yields CASSLGTDYEQYF. V and J are TRBV5-1 and TRBJ2-7; no clear D. The germline V gene has CDR1 SGHRS and CDR2 YFSETQ. This CDR3 comprises 13 residues. V shed 0 bases and J shed 3 bases, with 7 bases lying between them.